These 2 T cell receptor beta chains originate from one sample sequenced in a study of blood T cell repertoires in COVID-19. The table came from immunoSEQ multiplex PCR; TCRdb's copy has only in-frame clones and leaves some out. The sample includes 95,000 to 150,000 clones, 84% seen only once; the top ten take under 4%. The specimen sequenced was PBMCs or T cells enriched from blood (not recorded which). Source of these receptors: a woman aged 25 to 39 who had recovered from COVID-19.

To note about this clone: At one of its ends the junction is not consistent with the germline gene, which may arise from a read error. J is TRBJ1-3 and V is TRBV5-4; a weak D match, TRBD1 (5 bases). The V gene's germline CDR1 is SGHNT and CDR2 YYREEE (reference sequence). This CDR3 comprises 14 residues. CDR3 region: CASSVGGVGDTIYF. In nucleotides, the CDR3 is TGTGCCAGCAGCGTCGGAGGGGTTGGAGACACCATATATTTT.

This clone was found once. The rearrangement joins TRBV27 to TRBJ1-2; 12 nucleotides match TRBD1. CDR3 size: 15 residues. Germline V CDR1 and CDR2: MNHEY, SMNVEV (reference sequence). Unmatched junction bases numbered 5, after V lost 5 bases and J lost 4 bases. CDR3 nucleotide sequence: TGTGCCAGCAGTCCGGGGACAGGGGGCGGCTATGGCTACACCTTC. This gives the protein CASSPGTGGGYGYTF.